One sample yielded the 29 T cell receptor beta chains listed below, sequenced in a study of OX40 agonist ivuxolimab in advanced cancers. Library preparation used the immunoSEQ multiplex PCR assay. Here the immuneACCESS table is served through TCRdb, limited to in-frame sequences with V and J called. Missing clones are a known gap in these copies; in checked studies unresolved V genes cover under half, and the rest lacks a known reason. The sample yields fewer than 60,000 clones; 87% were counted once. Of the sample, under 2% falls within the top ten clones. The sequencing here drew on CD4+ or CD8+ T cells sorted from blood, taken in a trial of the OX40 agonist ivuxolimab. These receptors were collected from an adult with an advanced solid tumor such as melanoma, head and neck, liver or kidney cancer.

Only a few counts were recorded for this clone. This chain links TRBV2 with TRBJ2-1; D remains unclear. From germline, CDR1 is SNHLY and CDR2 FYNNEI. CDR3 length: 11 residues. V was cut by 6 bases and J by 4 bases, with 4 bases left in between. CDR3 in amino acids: CASSPYNEQFF. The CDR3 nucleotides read TGTGCCAGCAGCCCTTACAATGAGCAGTTCTTC.

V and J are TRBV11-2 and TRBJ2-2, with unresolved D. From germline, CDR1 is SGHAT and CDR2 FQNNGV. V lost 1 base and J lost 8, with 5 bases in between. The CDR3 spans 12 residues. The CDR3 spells CASSLGMGELFF. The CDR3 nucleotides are TGTGCCAGCAGCTTAGGAATGGGGGAGCTGTTTTTT. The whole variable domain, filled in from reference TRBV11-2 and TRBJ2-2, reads EAGVAQSPRYKIIEKRQSVAFWCNPISGHATLYWYQQILGQGPKLLIQFQNNGVVDDSQLPKDRFSAERLKGVDSTLKIQPAKLEDSAVYLCASSLGMGELFFGEGSRLTVL.

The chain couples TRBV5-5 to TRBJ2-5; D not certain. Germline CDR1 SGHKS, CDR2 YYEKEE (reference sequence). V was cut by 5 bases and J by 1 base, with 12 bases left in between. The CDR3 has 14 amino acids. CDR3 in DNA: TGTGCCAGCAGTCTGATGGGCACCCAAGAGACCCAGTACTTC. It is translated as CASSLMGTQETQYF.

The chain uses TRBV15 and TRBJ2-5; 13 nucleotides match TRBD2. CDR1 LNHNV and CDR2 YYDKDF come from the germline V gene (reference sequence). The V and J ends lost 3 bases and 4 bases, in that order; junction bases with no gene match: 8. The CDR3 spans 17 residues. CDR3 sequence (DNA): TGTGCCACCAGCAGTGGGAGGACTAGCGGGAGTGGAGAGACCCAGTACTTC. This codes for CATSSGRTSGSGETQYF.

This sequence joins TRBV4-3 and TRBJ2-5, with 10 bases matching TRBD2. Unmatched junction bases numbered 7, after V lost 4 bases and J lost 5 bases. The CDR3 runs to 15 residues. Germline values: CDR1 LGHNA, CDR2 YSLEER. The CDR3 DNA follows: TGCGCCAGCAGCCGGCCGGGACTAGCGTTGGAGACCCAGTACTTC. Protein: CASSRPGLALETQYF.

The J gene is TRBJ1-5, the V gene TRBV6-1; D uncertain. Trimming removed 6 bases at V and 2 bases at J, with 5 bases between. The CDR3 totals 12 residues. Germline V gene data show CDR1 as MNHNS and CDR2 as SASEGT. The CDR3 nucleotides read TGTGCCAGCAGAATTGGCAATCAGCCCCAGCATTTT. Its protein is CASRIGNQPQHF.

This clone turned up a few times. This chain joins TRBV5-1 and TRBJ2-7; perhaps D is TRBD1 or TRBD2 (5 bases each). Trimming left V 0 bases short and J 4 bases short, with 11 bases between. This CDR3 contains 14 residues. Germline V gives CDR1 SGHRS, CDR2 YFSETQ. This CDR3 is CASSLDWGSYEQYF. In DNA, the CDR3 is TGCGCCAGCAGCTTGGACTGGGGGAGTTACGAGCAGTACTTC.

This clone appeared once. The CDR3, as DNA: TGTGCCAGCAGTGAGGGGAAGGAAAAACTGTTTTTT. Translated: CASSEGKEKLFF. This chain joins TRBV28 and TRBJ1-4, with D possibly being TRBD1 (5 bases). The CDR3 totals 12 residues. Germline V CDR1 and CDR2: MDHEN, SYDVKM. The V and J ends lost 5 bases and 8 bases respectively, with 9 bases between them.

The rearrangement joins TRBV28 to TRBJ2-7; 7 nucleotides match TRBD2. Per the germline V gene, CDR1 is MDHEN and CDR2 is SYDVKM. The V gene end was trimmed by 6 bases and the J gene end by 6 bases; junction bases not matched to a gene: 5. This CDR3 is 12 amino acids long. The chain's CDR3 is CASRRGTGEQYV. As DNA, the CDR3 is TGTGCCAGCAGGCGGGGGACTGGCGAGCAGTACGTC.

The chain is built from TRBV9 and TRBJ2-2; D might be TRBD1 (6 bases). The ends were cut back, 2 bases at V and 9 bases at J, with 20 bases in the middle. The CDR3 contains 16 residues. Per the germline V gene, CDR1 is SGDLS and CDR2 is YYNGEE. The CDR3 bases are TGTGCCAGCAGCGTGGCTGTTCGGACAGAAATCCGGGAGCTGTTTTTT. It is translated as CASSVAVRTEIRELFF.

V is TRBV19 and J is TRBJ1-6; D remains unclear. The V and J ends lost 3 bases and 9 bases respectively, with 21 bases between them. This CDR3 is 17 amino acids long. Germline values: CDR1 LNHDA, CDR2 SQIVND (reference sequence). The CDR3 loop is CASSIFLRLEWGSPLHF. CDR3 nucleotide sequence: TGTGCCAGTAGTATTTTCCTTCGGCTGGAGTGGGGTTCACCCCTCCACTTT. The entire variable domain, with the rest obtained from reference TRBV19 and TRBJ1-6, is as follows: DGGITQSPKYLFRKEGQNVTLSCEQNLNHDAMYWYRQDPGQGLRLIYYSQIVNDFQKGDIAEGYSVSREKKESFPLTVTSAQKNPTAFYLCASSIFLRLEWGSPLHFGNGTRLTVT.

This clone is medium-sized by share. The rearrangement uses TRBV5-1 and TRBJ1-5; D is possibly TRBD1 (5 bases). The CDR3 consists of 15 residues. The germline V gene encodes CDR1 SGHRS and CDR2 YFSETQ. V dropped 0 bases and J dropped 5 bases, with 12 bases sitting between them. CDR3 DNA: TGCGCCAGCAGCTTGGTGCCAGGGAGGGATCAGCCCCAGCATTTT. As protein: CASSLVPGRDQPQHF.

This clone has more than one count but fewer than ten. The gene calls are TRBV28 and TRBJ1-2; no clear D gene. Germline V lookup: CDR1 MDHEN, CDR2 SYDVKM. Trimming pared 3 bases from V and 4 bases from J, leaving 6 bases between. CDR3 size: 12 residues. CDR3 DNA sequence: TGTGCCAGCAGTTTCAACAGCTATGGCTACACCTTC. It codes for CASSFNSYGYTF.

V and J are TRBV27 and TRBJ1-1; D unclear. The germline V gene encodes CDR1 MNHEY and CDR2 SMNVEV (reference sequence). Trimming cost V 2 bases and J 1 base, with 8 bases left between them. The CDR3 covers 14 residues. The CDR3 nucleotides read TGTGCCAGCAGTTTAAATCGGGGGAACACTGAAGCTTTCTTT. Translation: CASSLNRGNTEAFF.

In DNA form, the CDR3 reads TGCGCCAGCAGCCCTCCCGACGGGCAGCCCCAGCATTTT. It yields the protein CASSPPDGQPQHF. This chain joins TRBV5-1 and TRBJ1-5; D gene uncertain. Germline CDR1 and CDR2: SGHRS and YFSETQ. This CDR3 has 13 residues. V was clipped by 4 bases and J by 7 bases, with 12 bases between them.

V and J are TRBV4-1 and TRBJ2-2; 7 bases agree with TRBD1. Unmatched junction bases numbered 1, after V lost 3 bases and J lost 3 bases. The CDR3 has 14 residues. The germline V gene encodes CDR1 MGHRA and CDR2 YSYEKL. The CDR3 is CASSQGTDTGELFF. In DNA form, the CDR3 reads TGCGCCAGCAGCCAGGGGACAGACACCGGGGAGCTGTTTTTT.

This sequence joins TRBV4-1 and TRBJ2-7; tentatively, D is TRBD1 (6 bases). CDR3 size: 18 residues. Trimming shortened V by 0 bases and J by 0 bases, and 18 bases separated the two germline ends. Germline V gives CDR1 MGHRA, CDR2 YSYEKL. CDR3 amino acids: CASSQEPGQFASSYEQYF. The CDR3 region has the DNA TGCGCCAGCAGCCAAGAACCCGGACAGTTTGCGAGCTCCTACGAGCAGTACTTC.

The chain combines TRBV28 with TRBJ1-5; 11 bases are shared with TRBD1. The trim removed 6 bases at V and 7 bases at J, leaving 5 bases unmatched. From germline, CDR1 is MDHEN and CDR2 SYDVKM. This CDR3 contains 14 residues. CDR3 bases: TGTGCCAGCAGCGGGACAGGGGGGGGACAGCCCCAGCATTTT. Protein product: CASSGTGGGQPQHF.

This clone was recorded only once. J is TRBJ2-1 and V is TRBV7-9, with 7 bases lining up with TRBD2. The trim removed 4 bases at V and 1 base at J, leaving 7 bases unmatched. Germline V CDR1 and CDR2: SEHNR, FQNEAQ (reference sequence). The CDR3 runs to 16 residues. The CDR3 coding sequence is TGTGCCAGCAGCTCTTTGCGGGAGAGTTCCTACAATGAGCAGTTCTTC. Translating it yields CASSSLRESSYNEQFF.

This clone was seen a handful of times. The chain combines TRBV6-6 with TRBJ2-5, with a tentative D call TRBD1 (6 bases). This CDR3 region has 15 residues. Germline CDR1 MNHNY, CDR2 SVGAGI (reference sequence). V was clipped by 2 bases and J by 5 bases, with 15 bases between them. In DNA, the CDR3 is TGTGCCAGCAGTTACGAGGGACAATCTTGGGAGACCCAGTACTTC. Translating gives CASSYEGQSWETQYF.

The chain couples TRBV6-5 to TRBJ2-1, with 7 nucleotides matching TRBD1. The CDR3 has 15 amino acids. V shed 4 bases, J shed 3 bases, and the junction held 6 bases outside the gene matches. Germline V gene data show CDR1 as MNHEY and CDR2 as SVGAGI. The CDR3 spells CASSLRQGNYNEQFF. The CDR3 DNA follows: TGTGCCAGCAGTTTACGACAGGGAAACTACAATGAGCAGTTCTTC.

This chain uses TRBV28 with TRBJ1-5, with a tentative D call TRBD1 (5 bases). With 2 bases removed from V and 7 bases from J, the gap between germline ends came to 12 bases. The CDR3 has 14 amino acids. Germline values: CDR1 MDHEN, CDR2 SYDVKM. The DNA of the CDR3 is TGTGCCAGCAGTTTAGTCGACAGAAACCAGCCCCAGCATTTT. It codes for CASSLVDRNQPQHF.

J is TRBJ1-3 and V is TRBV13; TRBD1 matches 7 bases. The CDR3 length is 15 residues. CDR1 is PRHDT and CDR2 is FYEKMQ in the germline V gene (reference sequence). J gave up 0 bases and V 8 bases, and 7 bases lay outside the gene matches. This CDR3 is CASAAGGISGNTIYF. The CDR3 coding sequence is TGTGCCAGCGCGGCAGGGGGGATCTCTGGAAACACCATATATTTT.

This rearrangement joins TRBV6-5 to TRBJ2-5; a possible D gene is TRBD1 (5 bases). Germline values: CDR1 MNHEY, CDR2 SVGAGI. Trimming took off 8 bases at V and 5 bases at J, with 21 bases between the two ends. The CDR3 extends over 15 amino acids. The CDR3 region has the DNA TGTGCCAGCCAACTTGGGGCTACCTCTGCGGAGACCCAGTACTTC. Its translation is CASQLGATSAETQYF.

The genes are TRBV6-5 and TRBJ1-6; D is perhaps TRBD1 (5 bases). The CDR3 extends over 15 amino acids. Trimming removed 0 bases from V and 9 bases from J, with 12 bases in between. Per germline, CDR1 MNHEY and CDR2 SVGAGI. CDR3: CASSYSREGSSPLHF. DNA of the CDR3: TGTGCCAGCAGTTACTCGAGAGAGGGGAGTTCACCCCTCCACTTT.

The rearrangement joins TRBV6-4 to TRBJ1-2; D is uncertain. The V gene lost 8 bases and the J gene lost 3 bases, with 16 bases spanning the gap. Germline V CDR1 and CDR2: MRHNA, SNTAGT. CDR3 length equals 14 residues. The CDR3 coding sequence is TGTGCCAGCCCGTCTGGCCCAACTTACTATGGCTACACCTTC. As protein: CASPSGPTYYGYTF.

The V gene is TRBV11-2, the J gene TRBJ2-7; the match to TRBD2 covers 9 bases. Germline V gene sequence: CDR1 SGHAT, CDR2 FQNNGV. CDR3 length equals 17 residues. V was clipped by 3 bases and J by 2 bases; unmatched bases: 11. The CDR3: CASSFSSGGGRAYEQYF. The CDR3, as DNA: TGTGCCAGCAGCTTCTCCTCGGGGGGCGGGAGGGCCTACGAGCAGTACTTC.

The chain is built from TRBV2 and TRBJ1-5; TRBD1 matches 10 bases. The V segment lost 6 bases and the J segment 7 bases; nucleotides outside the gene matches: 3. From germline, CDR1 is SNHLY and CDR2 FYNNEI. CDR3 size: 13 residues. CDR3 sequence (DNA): TGTGCCAGCAGGGGGACAGGGGCGCAGCCCCAGCATTTT. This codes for CASRGTGAQPQHF.

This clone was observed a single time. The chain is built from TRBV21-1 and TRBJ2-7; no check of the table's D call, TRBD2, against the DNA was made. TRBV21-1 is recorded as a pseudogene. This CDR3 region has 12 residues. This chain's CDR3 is CASSPQIGSVDF. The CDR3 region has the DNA TGTGCCAGCAGCCCACAGATCGGGAGCGTGGACTTC.